This T cell receptor beta chain was sequenced during a study of blood T cell repertoires in COVID-19. Sequencing used immunoSEQ multiplex PCR; TCRdb keeps in-frame clones, though not all of them. The table has 150,000 to 180,000 clones, around four fifths seen once. V gave up 0 bases and J gave up 3 bases, with 11 bases separating them. CDR1 and CDR2 (germline): SGDLS, YYNGEE. The CDR3 spans 15 residues. The origin of this receptor is a man aged 50-59 years who had recovered from COVID-19. The rearrangement links TRBV9 to TRBJ2-3, with D perhaps TRBD1 (5 bases). Specimen: PBMCs or T cells enriched from blood (not recorded which). CDR3 sequence: CASSVGVQATDTQYF. CDR3 sequence (DNA): TGTGCCAGCAGCGTAGGTGTACAGGCAACAGATACGCAGTATTTT.